These 3 T cell receptor beta chains were sequenced from one sample in a study of technical replicates of blood from a handful of donors. Here immunoSEQ multiplex PCR was the method, and the copy in TCRdb shows in-frame clones only, minus some. The sample shows about 79,000 clones, approximately 94% of them seen only once. The sequencing sample was made of T cells isolated from PBMCs. The receptors derive from a human donor in good health.

This chain joins TRBV30 and TRBJ2-7, with D hard to call. The CDR3 covers 12 residues. Germline CDR1 GTSNPN, CDR2 SVGIG (reference sequence). Between the trimmed V and J ends, which lost 8 bases and 0 bases, there was a span of 11 bases. The CDR3 here is CARAYRSYEQYF. CDR3 nucleotides: TGTGCCCGAGCCTACCGCTCCTACGAGCAGTACTTC.

The V gene is TRBV27, the J gene TRBJ2-2; D may be TRBD2 (6 bases). Trimming removed 4 bases from V and 6 bases from J, with 12 bases in between. Germline-derived CDR1 and CDR2 are MNHEY and SMNVEV (reference sequence). CDR3 length: 14 residues. CDR3 sequence: CASSSGLLAGELFF. DNA of the CDR3: TGTGCCAGCAGTTCTGGACTATTGGCCGGGGAGCTGTTTTTT.

The chain uses TRBV11-3 and TRBJ2-7; the match to TRBD1 covers 8 bases. V dropped 3 bases and J dropped 0; count of bases not matched to a gene: 4. CDR1 is SGHNT, CDR2 YENEEA, per germline. There are 15 residues in the CDR3. CDR3 in amino acids: CASSLQQGDSYEQYF. CDR3 DNA sequence: TGTGCCAGCAGCTTGCAACAGGGGGACTCCTACGAGCAGTACTTC.